This TCR beta chain was sequenced for a study of T cell repertoires in cytomegalovirus infection. Study as a whole: The public TCR beta signatures pointed to both CMV infection and matching HLA type. Study-wide findings and caveats: The study identified carriers of CMV plus the relevant HLA from cumulative public TCR beta family frequency.

Turning to this clonotype: The antigen remains undetermined.

From the reads, TCRdb called clonotypes with MiXCR, one entry per CDR3 protein. The sample includes 700,000 to 900,000 distinct CDR3 sequences, about 27% of them seen just once. Losses at the gene ends were 3 bases for V and 5 bases for J; bases not matched to a gene: 1. There are 14 residues in the CDR3. Germline assignment: CDR1 SEHNR and CDR2 FQNEAQ (reference sequence). Sample: cultured CD8+ T cells from PBMCs, taken from culture after CMV antigen stimulation. J is TRBJ1-6 and V is TRBV7-9, with TRBD1 identical over 7 bases. This receptor was taken from a human donor in good health (CMV status not recorded). Some clones in this sample may be carry-over from other donors' samples. CDR3 protein: CASSFQGDNSPLHF. The DNA of the CDR3 is TGTGCCAGCAGCTTCCAGGGGGATAATTCACCCCTCCACTTT.